This T cell receptor (beta chain) was retrieved from a study of blood T cell repertoires in COVID-19 (dated by TCRdb to the early 2020s). Background for the entire study: Samples covering the acute and convalescent phases of COVID-19 were provided by collaborators in the United States, Italy and Spain. The prospective study material was composed of cDNA or gDNA derived from T cells, B-cell-depleted T cells, or PBMCs. Subjects who had been exposed to COVID-19, were actively infected with it, or had recovered from it provided the deeply sampled blood TCRbeta repertoires that made up the dataset. The repertoires were made available in a free public database intended to serve as a resource for research on the immune response to SARS-CoV-2. The samples were drawn from the first 160 participants of the ongoing ImmuneRACE study and from some 1,300 subjects provided by 6 global collaborators. Sample metadata almost always included a de-identified subject ID, COVID-19 status, age in years and sex. HLA class I and class II types, where available, came from metadata supplied by the sample provider rather than from assay-based typing.

Overall results and qualifications from the work: The amount of clinical and demographic metadata varied by source and participant and was provided uncurated.

Participants in the prospective study were enrolled through a virtual design, were aged roughly 18 to 100 years, and lived in roughly 24 United States geographic areas. Cohort assignment in the prospective study relied on participant-reported clinical history from a screening survey and a study questionnaire. Recovered participants in ImmuneRACE Cohort 3 were defined by two consecutive negative NP/OP PCR tests, clearance by a healthcare professional, or resolution of symptoms. Mobile phlebotomists in the prospective study collected whole blood, serum and a nasopharyngeal or oropharyngeal swab from every participant. Over a roughly two-month period, participants in the prospective study had the option of providing additional blood draws and questionnaires. Blood samples from the prospective study were shipped frozen or at room temperature prior to DNA extraction. Trimming removed 4 bases from V and 6 bases from J; the gene matches leave 9 bases unexplained. From the cysteine through the phenylalanine, the CDR3 covers 16 amino acids. Of the read, only the CDR3 DNA is kept; its 48 bases are in frame from base 1. CDR1 and CDR2, per the germline V gene, are SGHRS and YFSETQ.

The immunoSEQ Assay, a bias-controlled multiplex PCR, was used to amplify TCRbeta CDR3 regions from genomic DNA. The source study handled its data this way. The number of nucleated cells in each sample was estimated from the amplification of reference gene primers within the assay. To quantify the absolute abundance of each unique TCRbeta CDR3 rearrangement, sequence reads were collapsed and filtered. For each sample, productive Simpson clonality was calculated as the square root of Simpson's diversity index across productive rearrangements. Imported from immuneACCESS, the table was reduced by TCRdb to in-frame sequences with V and J called. These copies leave out some clones; in studies compared against another copy, an unresolved V gene accounts for under half, and the cause of the remainder is not known. D and trimming come from the DNA, and the V and J calls and clone size come from that table. Counted in this sample were approximately 200,000 clones; around 84% of them appeared once. The ten largest clones add up to roughly 3.2% of the sample.

As concerns this clone: Its binding antigen is unknown. Base qualities are not recorded, but no much larger clone differs from it by a single base.

Sequenced: PBMCs or T cells enriched from blood (not recorded which). The receptor's source is a woman in her 30s who had recovered from COVID-19. The V gene is TRBV5-1 and the J gene is TRBJ1-3; TRBD1 agrees with 11 junctional bases. This receptor has the CDR3 CASSPGTGGAENTIYF. Here is the DNA: TGCGCCAGCAGCCCCGGGACAGGGGGGGCGGAAAACACCATATATTTT.